One and the same sample provided the 8 T cell receptor beta chains below, sequenced in a study of cytotoxic CD8 clonotypes in ibrutinib-treated CLL. The protocol was immunoSEQ multiplex PCR, while the TCRdb copy is restricted to in-frame clones and leaves out a portion. The sample contains about 45,000 clones, about 65% of which appear only once. Sample: PBMCs, taken after 24 months of ibrutinib treatment. The receptors stem from a human donor with chronic lymphocytic leukemia.

The chain recombines TRBV7-2 with TRBJ2-3; weak D call: TRBD2 (6 bases). CDR3 length: 15 amino acids. V was cut by 1 base and J by 1 base, with 9 bases left in between. Germline loops: CDR1 SGHTA, CDR2 FQGNSA. DNA for the CDR3: TGTGCCAGCAGCTTAGTTGCTAGCGGCACAGATACGCAGTATTTT. This codes for CASSLVASGTDTQYF.

The chain couples TRBV18 to TRBJ2-5, with D perhaps TRBD2 (5 bases). With 3 bases removed from V and 3 bases from J, the gap between germline ends came to 11 bases. This CDR3 contains 14 residues. Germline V lookup: CDR1 KGHSH, CDR2 LQKENI. The CDR3 loop reads CASSPPSGEETQYF. The DNA for the CDR3 is TGTGCCAGCTCACCCCCGAGCGGAGAAGAGACCCAGTACTTC.

The V and J genes are TRBV13 and TRBJ2-2; D is undetermined. The CDR3 is 14 residues long. V was clipped by 2 bases and J by 4 bases, with 8 bases between them. The V gene's germline CDR1 is PRHDT and CDR2 FYEKMQ (reference sequence). CDR3 sequence (DNA): TGTGCCAGCAGCTTAACATTGAGCACCGGGGAGCTGTTTTTT. Amino acids: CASSLTLSTGELFF.

The rearrangement joins TRBV11-2 to TRBJ2-7; no definite D call. The CDR3 totals 13 residues. The germline CDR1 and CDR2 sequences are SGHAT and FQNNGV. Trimming took off 1 base at V and 1 base at J, with 5 bases between the two ends. The CDR3 coding sequence is TGTGCCAGCAGCTTAGCTTATTCCTACGAGCAGTACTTC. Translation gives CASSLAYSYEQYF.

The J gene is TRBJ2-1, the V gene TRBV2, with D possibly being TRBD2 (6 bases). The V gene lost 3 bases and the J gene lost 1 base, with 10 bases spanning the gap. Germline CDR1 and CDR2: SNHLY and FYNNEI. CDR3 size: 15 residues. The CDR3: CASSDGGNSYNEQFF. The CDR3 DNA reads as TGTGCCAGCAGTGATGGGGGGAATTCCTACAATGAGCAGTTCTTC.

In its sample, this clone is medium-sized. V usage is TRBV10-3 and J usage is TRBJ1-3; 7 bases match TRBD1. Germline CDR1 and CDR2: ENHRY and SYGVKD. J was trimmed by 0 bases and V by 2 bases; bases with no gene match: 1. The CDR3 spans 15 residues. The CDR3 spells CAISERQGSGNTIYF. CDR3 nucleotide sequence: TGTGCCATCAGTGAGCGACAGGGCTCTGGAAACACCATATATTTT.

By share, this clone ranks as medium-sized (0.01 to 0.1%). The V call is TRBV11-2, the J call TRBJ2-2; no reliable D call. Trimming pared 1 base from V and 6 bases from J, leaving 6 bases between. Germline lookup yields CDR1 SGHAT and CDR2 FQNNGV. CDR3 length equals 13 residues. The CDR3 nucleotides read TGTGCCAGCAGCTTAGCTCTCGCCGGGGAGCTGTTTTTT. Translation gives CASSLALAGELFF.

The rearrangement links TRBV15 to TRBJ2-5; D gene ambiguous. Trimming stripped 3 bases from V and 3 bases from J, with 11 bases between. Germline CDR1 reads LNHNV; CDR2 reads YYDKDF (reference sequence). CDR3 length: 14 amino acids. The CDR3 DNA follows: TGTGCCACCAGCAGTCCTAGGGCCGAAGAGACCCAGTACTTC. Translated, it gives CATSSPRAEETQYF.